Presented here are 20 T cell receptor beta chains from one specimen sequenced in a study of blood T cell repertoires in COVID-19. The data were produced by immunoSEQ multiplex PCR, yet TCRdb's version contains in-frame clones alone and is incomplete. The sample records a few hundred thousand clones, around 84% being singletons. The sequencing sample was made of PBMCs or T cells enriched from blood (not recorded which). The receptors were gathered from a woman in her forties or fifties who had recovered from COVID-19.

The J gene is TRBJ1-1, the V gene TRBV10-1; no reliable D call. V lost 0 bases, J lost 2 bases, and 7 bases lay in between. CDR1 WNHNN and CDR2 SYGVQD come from the germline V gene (reference sequence). The CDR3 is 14 residues long. The CDR3 region is CASSESSDNTEAFF. In nucleotides, the CDR3 is TGCGCCAGCAGTGAGTCCTCAGATAACACTGAAGCTTTCTTT.

V gene TRBV5-1 combines with J gene TRBJ2-2; 8 positions agree with TRBD1. J lost 4 bases, V lost 4 bases, and 6 bases had no gene match. Germline V gene lookup returns CDR1 SGHRS and CDR2 YFSETQ. The CDR3 loop spans 15 amino acids. CDR3 protein: CASSVDRVSTGELFF. As DNA, the CDR3 is TGCGCCAGCAGCGTGGACAGGGTTAGCACCGGGGAGCTGTTTTTT.

This chain connects TRBV6-2 or TRBV6-3 to TRBJ1-5; 9 bases fit TRBD1. Trimming cost V 5 bases and J 6 bases; bases outside gene matches: 8. The CDR3 is 15 amino acids. CDR1 is MNHEY and CDR2 is SVGEGT in the germline V gene. The CDR3 spells CASSTRTGDAQPQHF. The CDR3 nucleotides are TGTGCCAGCAGTACGCGGACAGGGGACGCTCAGCCCCAGCATTTT.

This sequence joins TRBV19 and TRBJ2-7; 9 nucleotides agree with TRBD2. J gave up 0 bases and V 6 bases, and 6 bases lay outside the gene matches. This CDR3 is built from 15 residues. Germline-derived CDR1 and CDR2 are LNHDA and SQIVND (reference sequence). The CDR3 protein is CASSPIAGDSYEQYF. DNA of the CDR3: TGTGCCAGTAGCCCGATAGCGGGGGACTCCTACGAGCAGTACTTC.

This chain uses TRBV5-1 with TRBJ1-6; tentative D call: TRBD1 (6 bases). The germline V gene encodes CDR1 SGHRS and CDR2 YFSETQ. V lost 3 bases, J lost 8 bases, and 12 bases lay in between. The length of the CDR3 is 14 residues. The CDR3 reads CASSSSDRYSPLHF. Written as DNA, the CDR3 is TGCGCCAGCAGCTCTTCCGACAGGTATTCACCCCTCCACTTT.

This chain connects TRBV7-9 to TRBJ1-1; D gene unclear. The V gene's germline CDR1 is SEHNR and CDR2 FQNEAQ (reference sequence). The CDR3 sequence is 12 residues long. The V end was cut by 3 bases, the J end by 2 bases, with 4 bases between. The CDR3 DNA reads as TGTGCCAGCAGCTTCAGTAACACTGAAGCTTTCTTT. Translated: CASSFSNTEAFF.

This sequence joins TRBV18 and TRBJ2-3; 11 bases map to TRBD2. In germline, CDR1 is KGHSH, CDR2 LQKENI. V shed 1 base, J shed 2 bases, and the junction held 5 bases outside the gene matches. The CDR3 consists of 17 residues. The CDR3 region is CASSPLRLAGTTDTQYF. CDR3 DNA sequence: TGTGCCAGCTCACCACTGAGACTAGCGGGAACCACAGATACGCAGTATTTT.

The rearrangement joins TRBV27 to TRBJ2-7; TRBD2 matches at 7 bases. Germline V gene data show CDR1 as MNHEY and CDR2 as SMNVEV (reference sequence). V lost 2 bases to trimming and J lost 0 bases; unmatched junction nucleotides: 1. CDR3 length: 14 residues. The chain's CDR3 is CASSLSGTSYEQYF. As DNA, the CDR3 is TGTGCCAGCAGTTTAAGCGGGACCTCCTACGAGCAGTACTTC.

The chain employs TRBV21-1 and TRBJ1-6; the D call of TRBD1 is as the table states it, not checked on the DNA. TRBV21-1 is a documented pseudogene. This CDR3 is 15 amino acids long. The CDR3 here is CASSKISVQGGPLHF. Here the CDR3 DNA reads TGTGCCAGCAGCAAAATCTCGGTCCAGGGTGGGCCCCTCCACTTT.

This sequence joins TRBV4-1 and TRBJ1-3; D is possibly TRBD1 (5 bases). Germline V gene data show CDR1 as MGHRA and CDR2 as YSYEKL. V was shortened by 0 bases and J by 4 bases, with 7 bases between the two germline ends. The CDR3 runs 14 residues. CDR3 sequence: CASSQEGVGNTIYF. The CDR3 region has the DNA TGCGCCAGCAGCCAAGAAGGGGTCGGAAACACCATATATTTT.

This clone was found once. The chain has TRBV5-5 and TRBJ1-6, with TRBD1 identical over 8 bases. The V gene's germline CDR1 is SGHKS and CDR2 YYEKEE (reference sequence). The trim removed 2 bases at V and 4 bases at J, leaving 5 bases unmatched. The CDR3 totals 16 residues. The CDR3 DNA reads as TGTGCCAGCAGCTTAGACAGGGGCCTTTATAATTCACCCCTCCACTTT. It codes for CASSLDRGLYNSPLHF.

The V call is TRBV12-3 or TRBV12-4, the J call TRBJ1-2; D is perhaps TRBD1 (5 bases). CDR3 length: 13 residues. Between the trimmed V and J ends, which lost 5 bases and 5 bases, there was a span of 12 bases. The DNA for the CDR3 is TGTGCCAGCAGTCTGGGGCTTGAGTATGGCTACACCTTC. It specifies CASSLGLEYGYTF.

The V and J genes are TRBV7-8 and TRBJ2-1; perhaps TRBD2 as D (5 bases). The germline V and J ends were trimmed by 6 bases and 5 bases, with 14 bases remaining between them. The CDR3 is made up of 14 amino acids. Germline values: CDR1 SGHVS, CDR2 FQNEAQ. CDR3 region: CASSRTSSNNEQFF. CDR3 bases: TGTGCCAGCAGTCGTACCTCTAGCAACAATGAGCAGTTCTTC.

This chain links TRBV25-1 with TRBJ1-4; TRBD1 aligns across 7 bases. CDR1 is MGHDK, CDR2 SYGVNS, per germline. J gave up 8 bases and V 4 bases, and 7 bases lay outside the gene matches. CDR3 length: 14 residues. The chain's CDR3 is CASSVGQHGEKLFF. The CDR3 DNA is TGTGCCAGCAGTGTGGGACAGCATGGAGAAAAACTGTTTTTT. Using reference TRBV25-1 and TRBJ1-4 for the parts outside the CDR3, the full variable domain is EADIYQTPRYLVIGTGKKITLECSQTMGHDKMYWYQQDPGMELHLIHYSYGVNSTEKGDLSSESTVSRIRTEHFPLTLESARPSHTSQYLCASSVGQHGEKLFFGSGTQLSVL.

The chain recombines TRBV7-9 with TRBJ2-1; TRBD1 might be the D (6 bases). Germline lookup yields CDR1 SEHNR and CDR2 FQNEAQ (reference sequence). Trimming cost V 1 base and J 2 bases, with 9 bases left between them. The CDR3 length is 15 residues. CDR3 bases: TGTGCCAGCAGCTTAGGGGGACAAGCCTACAATGAGCAGTTCTTC. This translates into CASSLGGQAYNEQFF.

The chain employs TRBV24-1 and TRBJ2-3; TRBD1 matches 9 bases. Trimming cost V 3 bases and J 0 bases; bases outside gene matches: 6. Per the germline V gene, CDR1 is KGHDR and CDR2 is SFDVKD. The CDR3 is 17 amino acids. The CDR3 region is CATSDPTGGASTDTQYF. For the CDR3, the DNA is TGTGCCACCAGTGATCCTACAGGGGGCGCTAGCACAGATACGCAGTATTTT.

The CDR3 nucleotides read TGTGCCAGCAGCTACCCGGGACAGGGTAACGGCTACACCTTC. Translation gives CASSYPGQGNGYTF. V is TRBV7-6 and J is TRBJ1-2, with 9 bases matching TRBD1. Germline CDR1 is SGHVS and CDR2 is FNYEAQ. J was trimmed by 8 bases and V by 4 bases; bases with no gene match: 8. This CDR3 comprises 14 residues.

This rearrangement joins TRBV5-1 to TRBJ1-3, with 7 bases fitting TRBD1. Germline V gene sequence: CDR1 SGHRS, CDR2 YFSETQ. The CDR3 length is 15 residues. V gave up 2 bases and J gave up 0 bases; unmatched junction bases: 2. This CDR3 reads CASSFTGDSGNTIYF. DNA for the CDR3: TGCGCCAGCAGCTTCACAGGGGACTCTGGAAACACCATATATTTT.

The chain is built from TRBV7-2 and TRBJ1-2; tentatively, D is TRBD1 (6 bases). Germline CDR1 reads SGHTA; CDR2 reads FQGNSA. Trimming left V 1 base short and J 7 bases short, with 16 bases between. The CDR3 covers 15 residues. The CDR3: CASSLEVRGGGGYTF. CDR3 nucleotides: TGTGCCAGCAGCTTAGAGGTCAGGGGCGGTGGTGGCTACACCTTC.

The chain recombines TRBV7-2 with TRBJ1-2, with D possibly matching TRBD1 (6 bases). CDR1 SGHTA and CDR2 FQGNSA come from the germline V gene. CDR3 length: 14 amino acids. V was shortened by 0 bases and J by 8 bases, with 13 bases between the two germline ends. The CDR3, as DNA: TGTGCCAGCAGCTTAGCGAACAGGGCGGAAGGCTACACCTTC. As protein: CASSLANRAEGYTF.